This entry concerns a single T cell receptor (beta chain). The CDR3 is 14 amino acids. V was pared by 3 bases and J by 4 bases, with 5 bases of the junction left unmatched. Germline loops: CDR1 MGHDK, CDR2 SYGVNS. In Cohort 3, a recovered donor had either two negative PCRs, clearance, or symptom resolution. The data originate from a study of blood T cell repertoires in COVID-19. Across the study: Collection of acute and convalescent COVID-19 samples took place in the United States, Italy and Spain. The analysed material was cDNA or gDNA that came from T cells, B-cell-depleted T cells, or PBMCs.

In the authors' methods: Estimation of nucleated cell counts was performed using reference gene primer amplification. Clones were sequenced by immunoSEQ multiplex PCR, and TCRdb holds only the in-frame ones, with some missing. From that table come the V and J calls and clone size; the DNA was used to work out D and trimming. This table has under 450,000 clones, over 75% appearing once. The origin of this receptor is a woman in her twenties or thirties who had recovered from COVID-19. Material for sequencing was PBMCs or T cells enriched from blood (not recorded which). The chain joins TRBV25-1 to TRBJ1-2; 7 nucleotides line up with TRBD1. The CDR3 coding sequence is TGTGCCAGCAGTGACGTGACAGGGACCTATGGCTACACCTTC. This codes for CASSDVTGTYGYTF.